Each of the 8 T cell receptor beta chains below was sequenced from the same sample in a study of cytomegalovirus exposure and HLA in healthy donors (TCRdb year 2017). Library preparation used the immunoSEQ multiplex PCR assay. For the multiplex PCR, a mixture combining 60 forward primers for TCR Vbeta segments and 13 reverse primers for TCR Jbeta segments was used. Here the immuneACCESS table is served through TCRdb, limited to in-frame sequences with V and J called. Missing clones are a known gap in these copies; in checked studies unresolved V genes cover under half, and the rest lacks a known reason. The sample profile shows under 200,000 clones; about four fifths of them were found once. The ten largest make up 0.2% to 0.3% of the sample. Sequencing was performed on PBMCs. These receptor sequences come from a boy aged 5 to 17 in good health and CMV-seronegative.

The rearrangement uses TRBV4-1 and TRBJ2-6, with D tentatively TRBD2 (6 bases). The CDR3 length is 16 residues. Germline V CDR1 and CDR2: MGHRA, YSYEKL. V lost 4 bases to trimming and J lost 4 bases, with 14 bases between them. The DNA for the CDR3 is TGCGCCAGCAGCCTTGCGGCGGGAACCGGGGCCAACGTCCTGACTTTC. As protein: CASSLAAGTGANVLTF.

V gene TRBV2 combines with J gene TRBJ1-2; a weak D match, TRBD1 (5 bases). V lost 6 bases and J lost 5, with 16 bases in between. CDR3 length equals 14 residues. The germline V gene encodes CDR1 SNHLY and CDR2 FYNNEI. Here the CDR3 reads CASRSGKVAYGYTF. CDR3 sequence (DNA): TGTGCCAGCAGGTCAGGGAAAGTGGCTTATGGCTACACCTTC.

The J gene is TRBJ2-2, the V gene TRBV4-1; the D is unclear. Deletions cut 1 base from V and 4 bases from J, with 4 bases between. From germline, CDR1 is MGHRA and CDR2 YSYEKL. The CDR3 runs 13 residues. CDR3 bases: TGCGCCAGCAGCCAAGTCGGCACCGGGGAGCTGTTTTTT. Translating gives CASSQVGTGELFF.

The chain has TRBV5-1 and TRBJ1-1; D ambiguous. The germline V and J ends were trimmed by 0 bases and 1 base, with 10 bases remaining between them. The length of the CDR3 is 15 residues. The germline V gene has CDR1 SGHRS and CDR2 YFSETQ. In DNA, the CDR3 is TGCGCCAGCAGCTTGGCAGGTAGTACGAACACTGAAGCTTTCTTT. Amino acid sequence: CASSLAGSTNTEAFF.

The gene calls are TRBV7-2 and TRBJ2-6; D uncertain. CDR1 and CDR2 from the germline V gene are SGHTA and FQGNSA. This CDR3 is built from 14 residues. V lost 5 bases, J lost 4 bases, and 9 bases lay in between. The CDR3 region is CASSPPRGANVLTF. The CDR3 DNA sequence: TGTGCCAGCAGCCCCCCGCGCGGGGCCAACGTCCTGACTTTC.

A word on this clone: At one end, the junction sequence differs from germline, possibly due to a read error. The DNA for the CDR3 is TGCGCCAGCGGATTTGAGCGGCCCCTCCACTTT. Translating gives CASGFERPLHF. The gene calls are TRBV27 and TRBJ1-6; unclear D gene. Germline V CDR1 and CDR2: MNHEY, SMNVEV (reference sequence). The CDR3 covers 11 residues.

The chain couples TRBV2 to TRBJ1-5; TRBD1 might be the D (5 bases). V gave up 3 bases and J gave up 1 base, with 13 bases separating them. This CDR3 is 16 amino acids long. Germline V gene sequence: CDR1 SNHLY, CDR2 FYNNEI. The CDR3 spells CASSEGGRASNQPQHF. Here the CDR3 DNA reads TGTGCCAGCAGTGAGGGAGGCAGGGCGAGCAATCAGCCCCAGCATTTT. The full variable domain, rest sourced from reference TRBV2 and TRBJ1-5, is EPEVTQTPSHQVTQMGQEVILRCVPISNHLYFYWYRQILGQKVEFLVSFYNNEISEKSEIFDDQFSVERPDGSNFTLKIRSTKLEDSAMYFCASSEGGRASNQPQHFGDGTRLSIL.

This clone was recorded a few times. The chain carries TRBV4-3 and TRBJ1-5, with D possibly matching TRBD1 (6 bases). Trimming removed 3 bases at V and 5 bases at J, with 17 bases between. The CDR3 contains 16 residues. CDR1 LGHNA and CDR2 YSLEER come from the germline V gene. CDR3 DNA: TGCGCCAGCAGCCAGGTACAGGGTCCCCGTTATCAGCCCCAGCATTTT. This encodes CASSQVQGPRYQPQHF.